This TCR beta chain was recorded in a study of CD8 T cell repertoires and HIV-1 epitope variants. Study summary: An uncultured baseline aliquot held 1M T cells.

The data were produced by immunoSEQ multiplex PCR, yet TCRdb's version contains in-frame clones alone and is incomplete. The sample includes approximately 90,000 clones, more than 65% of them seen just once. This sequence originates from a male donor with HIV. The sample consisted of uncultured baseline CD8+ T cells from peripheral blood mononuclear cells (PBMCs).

The CDR3 DNA is TGTGCCAGCAGCTTACAAGGAGGTAAGACTGAAGCTTTCTTT. It yields the protein CASSLQGGKTEAFF. The chain combines TRBV13 with TRBJ1-1, with D unclear. Trimming removed 2 bases at V and 5 bases at J, with 12 bases between. The germline CDR1 and CDR2 sequences are PRHDT and FYEKMQ (reference sequence). This CDR3 region has 14 residues. The full variable domain, with the rest looked up from reference TRBV13 and TRBJ1-1, is AAGVIQSPRHLIKEKRETATLKCYPIPRHDTVYWYQQGPGQDPQFLISFYEKMQSDKGSIPDRFSAQQFSDYHSELNMSSLELGDSALYFCASSLQGGKTEAFFGQGTRLTVV.